A few counts support the clone carrying this T cell receptor beta chain. The antigen is undetermined. Researchers ran the PCR with 60 Vbeta and 13 Jbeta primers. Profiling relied on immunoSEQ multiplex PCR, and the TCRdb table lists in-frame clones only, not all of them. Found here are 150,000 or so clones, 81% of them singletons; the top ten hold roughly 5.2%. The CDR3 contains 16 residues. V lost 0 bases to trimming and J lost 2 bases, with 11 bases between them. Per the germline V gene, CDR1 is MNHEY and CDR2 is SMNVEV (reference sequence). The data belong to a study of cytomegalovirus exposure and HLA in healthy donors. Study in general: An early release of data contained tens of millions of unique TCRs, which came from HLA-typed donors.

Study-wide results and limits: There were 160 or so TCR beta chains listed as cytomegalovirus-associated. The study found most TCR sequences rare, yet found some public TCRs in many donors. Previous analysis showed most TCR beta V segments were productive about 90% or about 30% of the time.

The clonotype was recovered from a woman in her late teens or twenties in good health and CMV-seropositive. The sample comprised PBMCs. The rearrangement links TRBV27 to TRBJ1-3; D may be TRBD1 (6 bases). CDR3 residues: CASSLSSGTPGNTIYF. In DNA form, the CDR3 reads TGTGCCAGCAGTTTATCGTCGGGGACACCTGGAAACACCATATATTTT.